Listed here are 13 T cell receptor beta chains from one sample, sequenced in a study of early T cells in non-severe SARS-CoV-2 infection. TCRdb called the 5' RACE reads again in MiXCR, with one record for every CDR3 protein. The table shows about 83,000 distinct CDR3 sequences, with 10% occurring only once. Sequencing used whole blood, obtained at baseline. The receptors come from an adult who was a healthcare worker with PCR-confirmed SARS-CoV-2 infection or an uninfected control (not recorded which).

This clonotype ranks as medium-sized. The J gene is TRBJ1-3, the V gene TRBV6-6; D gene ambiguous. The CDR3 extends over 14 amino acids. Germline V CDR1 and CDR2: MNHNY, SVGAGI (reference sequence). V lost 8 bases, J lost 1 base, and 12 bases lay in between. The DNA for the CDR3 is TGTGCCAGCCAGCGAGGCTCTTCTGGAAACACCATATATTTT. Residues: CASQRGSSGNTIYF.

This clonotype was seen only a few times. The J gene is TRBJ1-5, the V gene TRBV7-3; the D gene is possibly TRBD1 (6 bases). Germline V CDR1 and CDR2: SGHTA, FQGTGA. Trimming removed 1 base from V and 7 bases from J, with 8 bases in between. The CDR3 spans 13 residues. The CDR3 region has the DNA TGTGCCAGCAGCTTAAGGCAGGGGCAGCCCCAGCATTTT. Its protein is CASSLRQGQPQHF.

In this sample, this clonotype turned up a few times. The chain carries TRBV20-1 and TRBJ2-1, with 7 bases matching TRBD2. CDR3 size: 16 residues. The V gene end was trimmed by 6 bases and the J gene end by 8 bases; junction bases not matched to a gene: 19. The germline V gene encodes CDR1 DFQATT and CDR2 SNEGSKA (reference sequence). The CDR3 nucleotides are TGCAGTGCCGCCTCCTCGGGGGGAGGGCCCTCCGATGAGCAGTTCTTC. Amino acid sequence: CSAASSGGGPSDEQFF.

The table lists this clonotype with a few counts. CDR3: CASTLGGVTDTQYF. Here the CDR3 DNA reads TGTGCCAGCACGTTGGGGGGGGTAACGGATACGCAGTATTTT. This chain links TRBV12-3 or TRBV12-4 with TRBJ2-3; the match to TRBD2 covers 7 bases. The trim removed 7 bases at V and 6 bases at J, leaving 10 bases unmatched. The CDR3 is 14 residues long.

This chain connects TRBV20-1 to TRBJ1-5, with 8 bases lining up with TRBD1. The V segment lost 5 bases and the J segment 2 bases; nucleotides outside the gene matches: 5. This CDR3 region has 14 residues. Germline V gives CDR1 DFQATT, CDR2 SNEGSKA (reference sequence). The CDR3 protein is CSAGQGSRNQPQHF. The CDR3 DNA follows: TGCAGTGCTGGACAGGGCTCGCGCAATCAGCCCCAGCATTTT.

By share, this clonotype counts as medium-sized. The V call is TRBV6-2 or TRBV6-3, the J call TRBJ2-6; tentatively, D is TRBD2 (5 bases). Germline V gives CDR1 MNHEY, CDR2 SVGEGT. V lost 0 bases to trimming and J lost 2 bases, with 14 bases between them. There are 18 residues in the CDR3. The CDR3 coding sequence is TGTGCCAGCAGTTACTCGAGGACGGGGATGGCTGGGGCCAACGTCCTGACTTTC. This gives the protein CASSYSRTGMAGANVLTF.

This clonotype was seen at least ten times. CDR3 amino acids: CASSGTSNEKLFF. The CDR3 DNA follows: TGTGCCAGCAGTGGGACGTCTAATGAAAAACTGTTTTTT. The V call is TRBV6-1, the J call TRBJ1-4; D is uncertain. The germline gives CDR1 MNHNS, CDR2 SASEGT. V was cut by 4 bases and J by 3 bases, with 6 bases left in between. CDR3 length: 13 amino acids.

This clonotype has a handful of counts. The rearrangement links TRBV20-1 to TRBJ2-1; TRBD2 matches 8 bases. The V gene end was trimmed by 1 base and the J gene end by 7 bases; junction bases not matched to a gene: 6. The V gene's germline CDR1 is DFQATT and CDR2 SNEGSKA (reference sequence). The CDR3 covers 14 residues. CDR3 protein: CSARGTSGLNEQFF. The CDR3 DNA follows: TGCAGTGCTAGAGGTACTAGCGGATTAAATGAGCAGTTCTTC.

The chain is built from TRBV30 and TRBJ2-1; a possible D gene is TRBD2 (7 bases). Looked up from germline, CDR1 is GTSNPN and CDR2 is SVGIG (reference sequence). V was cut by 3 bases and J by 0 bases, with 12 bases left in between. CDR3 length equals 15 residues. The CDR3 DNA sequence: TGTGCCTGGAGCGGGGGCGGGAGCTCCTACAATGAGCAGTTCTTC. Residues: CAWSGGGSSYNEQFF.

The rearrangement joins TRBV5-1 to TRBJ2-7; D is unresolved. With 4 bases removed from V and 3 bases from J, the gap between germline ends came to 11 bases. The CDR3 spans 13 residues. Germline V gene sequence: CDR1 SGHRS, CDR2 YFSETQ. In DNA, the CDR3 is TGCGCCAGCAGCCTCTCCCCCGACTACGAGCAGTACTTC. Translating gives CASSLSPDYEQYF.

The genes are TRBV3-1 and TRBJ2-5; tentative D call: TRBD2 (5 bases). This CDR3 spans 15 amino acids. Germline CDR1 and CDR2: LGHDT and YNNKEL (reference sequence). V was pared by 1 base and J by 2 bases, with 11 bases between. CDR3 coding DNA: TGTGCCAGCAGCCAAGTTCTAGCCCCACAAGAGACCCAGTACTTC. Translated: CASSQVLAPQETQYF.

This clonotype has a count of ten or more. This rearrangement joins TRBV14 to TRBJ2-2; no firm D call. V lost 3 bases to trimming and J lost 5 bases, with 10 bases between them. The germline V gene encodes CDR1 SGHDN and CDR2 FVKESK. This CDR3 is 14 amino acids long. The CDR3 protein is CASSHLTATGELFF. The CDR3, as DNA: TGTGCCAGCAGCCACCTTACGGCGACCGGGGAGCTGTTTTTT.

This chain uses TRBV14 with TRBJ2-1; TRBD2 aligns across 9 bases. Germline V lookup: CDR1 SGHDN, CDR2 FVKESK. The CDR3 loop spans 14 amino acids. V lost 1 base, J lost 9 bases, and 4 bases stayed unmatched. The CDR3 sequence is CASSQALAGVEQFF. Written as DNA, the CDR3 is TGTGCCAGCAGCCAAGCACTAGCGGGCGTTGAGCAGTTCTTC.